The 9 T cell receptor beta chains in this list originate from one sample, sequenced in a study of OX40 agonist ivuxolimab in advanced cancers. TCRdb's table, derived via immunoSEQ multiplex PCR, lists solely in-frame clones and lacks some. The table shows over 95,000 clones, with about 80% occurring only once. The sequences come from CD4+ or CD8+ T cells sorted from blood, collected in a trial of the OX40 agonist ivuxolimab. Receptors originate from an adult with an advanced solid tumor such as melanoma, head and neck, liver or kidney cancer.

A few counts support this clone. The CDR3 coding sequence is TGTGCCAGCAGTGAGGGTCCTTTCCTCGAGCAGTACTTC. It translates to CASSEGPFLEQYF. V usage is TRBV6-1 and J usage is TRBJ2-7; D call uncertain. This CDR3 region has 13 residues. CDR1 is MNHNS and CDR2 is SASEGT in the germline V gene. V was trimmed by 3 bases and J by 6 bases, leaving 12 bases between them.

The chain joins TRBV27 to TRBJ2-2; TRBD1 agrees at 7 bases. Germline assignment: CDR1 MNHEY and CDR2 SMNVEV (reference sequence). Trimming took 2 bases from V and 0 from J; bases not matched to a gene: 3. The CDR3 totals 16 residues. In DNA form, the CDR3 reads TGTGCCAGCAGTTTACTGGGACAGCCGAACACCGGGGAGCTGTTTTTT. Its protein is CASSLLGQPNTGELFF.

V and J are TRBV18 and TRBJ1-4, with D unclear. Germline V gene lookup returns CDR1 KGHSH and CDR2 LQKENI. Trimming removed 4 bases from V and 6 bases from J, with 9 bases in between. This CDR3 is 13 amino acids long. The CDR3 loop is CASSRSGDEKLFF. As DNA, the CDR3 is TGTGCCAGCTCACGCTCCGGGGATGAAAAACTGTTTTTT.

The chain couples TRBV7-2 to TRBJ2-5; D ambiguous. The V gene's germline CDR1 is SGHTA and CDR2 FQGNSA. The CDR3 totals 12 residues. V was cut by 3 bases and J by 2 bases, with 4 bases left in between. CDR3 sequence: CASSFGQETQYF. The CDR3 DNA reads as TGTGCCAGCAGCTTCGGTCAAGAGACCCAGTACTTC.

This chain connects TRBV2 to TRBJ1-5; unclear D gene. V lost 6 bases and J 4 bases, leaving 13 bases between the germline ends. CDR1 is SNHLY and CDR2 is FYNNEI in the germline V gene. The CDR3 has 14 residues. CDR3 sequence (DNA): TGTGCCAGCAGCCGGGAAGCGGGAAATCAGCCCCAGCATTTT. Translated, it gives CASSREAGNQPQHF.

Turning to this clone: One end of the junction varies from germline; a read error may be responsible. The chain has TRBV5-4 and TRBJ2-2, with D unclear. The CDR3 is made up of 13 amino acids. Germline V gene lookup returns CDR1 SGHNT and CDR2 YYREEE (reference sequence). The chain's CDR3 is CASSQANTGELFF. The CDR3 DNA sequence: TGCGCCAGCAGCCAAGCAAACACCGGGGAGCTGTTTTTT.

The chain recombines TRBV19 with TRBJ2-1; D gene ambiguous. The length of the CDR3 is 14 residues. Germline assignment: CDR1 LNHDA and CDR2 SQIVND (reference sequence). Between the trimmed V and J ends, which lost 6 bases and 8 bases, there was a span of 17 bases. The CDR3 DNA reads as TGTGCCAGTAGCCTAACTACAAGGGCGGATGAGCAGTTCTTC. Its protein is CASSLTTRADEQFF. Using reference TRBV19 and TRBJ2-1 for the parts outside the CDR3, the full variable domain is DGGITQSPKYLFRKEGQNVTLSCEQNLNHDAMYWYRQDPGQGLRLIYYSQIVNDFQKGDIAEGYSVSREKKESFPLTVTSAQKNPTAFYLCASSLTTRADEQFFGPGTRLTVL.

The V and J genes are TRBV4-3 and TRBJ2-2; no reliable D call. V was clipped by 0 bases and J by 3 bases, with 14 bases between them. The CDR3 runs 17 residues. Germline CDR1 is LGHNA and CDR2 is YSLEER. The CDR3 reads CASSQDGEGRDTGELFF. The CDR3 DNA reads TGCGCCAGCAGCCAAGATGGCGAAGGTAGGGACACCGGGGAGCTGTTTTTT.

The table lists this clone with a few counts. V is TRBV10-2 and J is TRBJ2-2; D remains unclear. Trimming left V 5 bases short and J 7 bases short, with 8 bases between. The CDR3 covers 12 residues. Germline V gene data show CDR1 as WSHSY and CDR2 as SAAADI. The CDR3 coding sequence is TGCGCCAGCAGTTTCCGAGGCGGGGAGCTGTTTTTT. Its translation is CASSFRGGELFF.